What follows are 21 T cell receptor beta chains derived from one specimen sequenced in a study of cytomegalovirus exposure and HLA in healthy donors. The PCR had 60 Vbeta and 13 Jbeta primers. Assay: immunoSEQ multiplex PCR; the TCRdb copy retains only in-frame clones and omits some. This sample contains under 250,000 clones. The sequencing sample was made of PBMCs. The receptors originated from a girl aged 2 to 10 in good health and CMV-seropositive.

The chain has TRBV10-2 and TRBJ2-3, with TRBD2 as a possible D gene (6 bases). The CDR3 totals 15 residues. Germline loops: CDR1 WSHSY, CDR2 SAAADI. V was cut by 2 bases and J by 3 bases, with 12 bases left in between. In nucleotides, the CDR3 is TGCGCCAGCAGTGAGGGGGGAGGCGGGACAGATACGCAGTATTTT. This gives the protein CASSEGGGGTDTQYF.

The chain has TRBV6-1 and TRBJ1-6; D remains ambiguous. The CDR3 loop spans 12 amino acids. V lost 5 bases and J 5 bases, leaving 4 bases between the germline ends. CDR1 is MNHNS, CDR2 SASEGT, per germline. DNA of the CDR3: TGTGCCAGCAGTATCGATAATTCACCCCTCCACTTT. Its protein is CASSIDNSPLHF.

The chain links TRBV10-3 to TRBJ2-1; 10 bases fit TRBD2. The CDR3 is made up of 17 amino acids. Trimming removed 3 bases from V and 7 bases from J; junction bases left unmatched: 12. In germline, CDR1 is ENHRY, CDR2 SYGVKD. The DNA of the CDR3 is TGTGCCATCAGTGATAGCGGGAGGCCAGCCTTTGAGAATGAGCAGTTCTTC. Protein: CAISDSGRPAFENEQFF.

This chain joins TRBV7-9 and TRBJ2-5; 8 bases are a match to TRBD1. The junction had 11 bases not matched to a gene; V was cut back by 5 bases and J by 3 bases. CDR1 and CDR2 from the germline V gene are SEHNR and FQNEAQ (reference sequence). This CDR3 contains 16 residues. CDR3 DNA sequence: TGTGCCAGCAGCCCAGGGTGGGACAGGATAAAAGAGACCCAGTACTTC. It encodes CASSPGWDRIKETQYF.

V and J are TRBV27 and TRBJ1-2; D is ambiguous. Trimming pared 6 bases from V and 4 bases from J, leaving 15 bases between. The CDR3 runs 14 residues. The germline V gene has CDR1 MNHEY and CDR2 SMNVEV (reference sequence). The CDR3 region is CASSAPGGRYGYTF. CDR3 nucleotides: TGTGCCAGCAGCGCGCCCGGTGGTCGCTATGGCTACACCTTC.

V gene TRBV5-4 combines with J gene TRBJ2-7; the D gene is possibly TRBD1 (6 bases). Germline V gives CDR1 SGHNT, CDR2 YYREEE (reference sequence). The CDR3 covers 19 residues. Trimming removed 1 base from V and 1 base from J, with 24 bases in between. The CDR3, as DNA: TGTGCCAGCAGCTTGTTTGAGGGTACAGGGAACCTGAGATCCTACGAGCAGTACTTC. It specifies CASSLFEGTGNLRSYEQYF.

The chain joins TRBV5-4 to TRBJ2-3; maybe TRBD2 (6 bases). This CDR3 contains 17 residues. The V gene's germline CDR1 is SGHNT and CDR2 YYREEE (reference sequence). Trimming left V 0 bases short and J 8 bases short, with 22 bases between. The CDR3 loop reads CASSLGVGRDGPGTQYF. In DNA, the CDR3 is TGTGCCAGCAGCTTGGGGGTCGGGCGGGACGGGCCAGGTACGCAGTATTTT.

The J gene is TRBJ1-1, the V gene TRBV9; D gene ambiguous. The CDR3 covers 14 residues. V was shortened by 0 bases and J by 8 bases, with 14 bases between the two germline ends. Germline loops: CDR1 SGDLS, CDR2 YYNGEE. The CDR3 region is CASSVAGRSQEAFF. CDR3 nucleotide sequence: TGTGCCAGCAGCGTAGCGGGAAGAAGTCAGGAAGCTTTCTTT.

The CDR3 loop reads CASSWTSGRQSGEQYF. In nucleotides, the CDR3 is TGCGCCAGCAGCTGGACTAGCGGGAGGCAATCCGGCGAGCAGTACTTC. The rearrangement uses TRBV5-1 and TRBJ2-7, with 14 positions matching TRBD2. The junction had 8 bases not matched to a gene; V was cut back by 3 bases and J by 6 bases. Germline CDR1 and CDR2: SGHRS and YFSETQ. CDR3 size: 16 residues. The full variable domain, its missing parts supplied by reference TRBV5-1 and TRBJ2-7, is KAGVTQTPRYLIKTRGQQVTLSCSPISGHRSVSWYQQTPGQGLQFLFEYFSETQRNKGNFPGRFSGRQFSNSRSEMNVSTLELGDSALYLCASSWTSGRQSGEQYFGPGTRLTVT.

The V gene is TRBV5-1, the J gene TRBJ2-1; possibly TRBD2 for D (7 bases). V dropped 4 bases and J dropped 8 bases, with 10 bases sitting between them. The V gene's germline CDR1 is SGHRS and CDR2 YFSETQ. This CDR3 has 12 amino acids. The CDR3 DNA sequence: TGCGCCAGCAGCCCGGGGGGCCATGAGCAGTTCTTC. Amino acids: CASSPGGHEQFF.

V and J are TRBV5-4 and TRBJ2-5, with TRBD2 matching 13 bases. Germline V gene data show CDR1 as SGHNT and CDR2 as YYREEE (reference sequence). The V and J ends lost 4 bases and 9 bases, in that order; junction bases with no gene match: 12. The length of the CDR3 is 16 residues. In DNA form, the CDR3 reads TGTGCCAGCAGCCCCCACCAACTAGCGGGAGGGTCCGCCCAGTACTTC. It translates to CASSPHQLAGGSAQYF.

The V and J genes are TRBV7-8 and TRBJ2-2; 13 positions match TRBD2. V trimming: 1 base; J trimming: 6 bases; junction bases outside the gene matches: 8. Germline CDR1 and CDR2: SGHVS and FQNEAQ. This CDR3 is built from 18 residues. The CDR3 coding sequence is TGTGCCAGCAGCTTAGAGGGACTAGCGGGACCCCCCGCCGGGGAGCTGTTTTTT. It translates to CASSLEGLAGPPAGELFF.

The gene calls are TRBV27 and TRBJ2-7, with D perhaps TRBD2 (5 bases). CDR1 is MNHEY, CDR2 SMNVEV, per germline (reference sequence). V dropped 4 bases and J dropped 5 bases, with 12 bases sitting between them. The CDR3 covers 13 residues. CDR3 region: CASSSRGGHEQYF. The CDR3 region has the DNA TGTGCCAGCAGTTCTAGAGGAGGCCACGAGCAGTACTTC.

The V and J genes are TRBV7-2 and TRBJ1-4; D not certain. Trimming cost V 1 base and J 8 bases, with 5 bases left between them. Per the germline V gene, CDR1 is SGHTA and CDR2 is FQGNSA. The CDR3 loop spans 12 amino acids. The CDR3 DNA follows: TGTGCCAGCAGCTTAGTAAAAGAAAAACTGTTTTTT. Translated, it gives CASSLVKEKLFF.

The rearrangement links TRBV28 to TRBJ2-5; possibly TRBD1 for D (5 bases). Trimming removed 1 base from V and 14 bases from J, with 17 bases in between. Germline V CDR1 and CDR2: MDHEN, SYDVKM. The CDR3 covers 13 residues. CDR3 sequence: CASSLLPASRAYF. The CDR3 region has the DNA TGTGCCAGCAGTTTATTACCGGCGAGCAGGGCTTACTTC.

V usage is TRBV18 and J usage is TRBJ2-5; D may be TRBD1 (6 bases). The DNA end lines up better with TRBJ2-7; the J call may be wrong. CDR3 length: 18 amino acids. Germline values: CDR1 KGHSH, CDR2 LQKENI. CDR3 sequence reads: CASSPQGPPLMYGSEQYF. DNA of the CDR3: TGTGCCAGCTCACCGCAGGGGCCCCCTCTTATGTACGGAAGCGAGCAGTACTTC.

This chain connects TRBV5-1 to TRBJ2-2; TRBD2 matches at 7 bases. Germline CDR1 reads SGHRS; CDR2 reads YFSETQ. The trim removed 4 bases at V and 5 bases at J, leaving 8 bases unmatched. This CDR3 comprises 15 residues. The CDR3 DNA is TGCGCCAGCAGCGGGAGGGAGGCACGGACCGGGGAGCTGTTTTTT. It specifies CASSGREARTGELFF.

This rearrangement joins TRBV7-9 to TRBJ2-7; possibly TRBD1 for D (6 bases). The CDR3 has 17 residues. In germline, CDR1 is SEHNR, CDR2 FQNEAQ (reference sequence). The V gene lost 2 bases and the J gene lost 4 bases, with 21 bases spanning the gap. This CDR3 reads CASSLKIRTDMTYEQYF. Here the CDR3 DNA reads TGTGCCAGCAGCTTAAAGATTAGGACAGACATGACTTACGAGCAGTACTTC. Supplemented by reference TRBV7-9 and TRBJ2-7, the full variable domain reads DTGVSQNPRHKITKRGQNVTFRCDPISEHNRLYWYRQTLGQGPEFLTYFQNEAQLEKSRLLSDRFSAERPKGSFSTLEIQRTEQGDSAMYLCASSLKIRTDMTYEQYFGPGTRLTVT.

The chain uses TRBV2 and TRBJ1-4; 7 nucleotides match TRBD1. The CDR3 runs to 15 residues. V gave up 6 bases and J gave up 2 bases; unmatched junction bases: 6. Germline V gene lookup returns CDR1 SNHLY and CDR2 FYNNEI. The CDR3 loop is CASRETTGTNEKLFF. CDR3 coding DNA: TGTGCCAGCAGGGAAACGACAGGGACTAATGAAAAACTGTTTTTT. Full variable domain (rest looked up from reference TRBV2 and TRBJ1-4): EPEVTQTPSHQVTQMGQEVILRCVPISNHLYFYWYRQILGQKVEFLVSFYNNEISEKSEIFDDQFSVERPDGSNFTLKIRSTKLEDSAMYFCASRETTGTNEKLFFGSGTQLSVL.

This sequence joins TRBV5-7 and TRBJ2-5, with a tentative D call TRBD1 (6 bases). TRBV5-7 is treated as an ORF (open reading frame) with a function not yet certain. This CDR3 is 16 amino acids long. V was clipped by 3 bases and J by 0 bases, with 15 bases between them. CDR3 residues: CASSSSRDMYQETQYF. CDR3 sequence (DNA): TGTGCCAGCAGCTCTTCCCGGGACATGTACCAAGAGACCCAGTACTTC.

The chain links TRBV10-3 to TRBJ1-5; possible D gene TRBD1, 5 bases. V gave up 2 bases and J gave up 7 bases, with 18 bases separating them. Germline CDR1 ENHRY, CDR2 SYGVKD. The CDR3 length is 16 residues. CDR3 nucleotide sequence: TGTGCCATCAGTGAGCGGGGCGGGGGGAGCGGACAGCCCCAGCATTTT. This codes for CAISERGGGSGQPQHF.